This is a list of T cell receptor beta chains from one sample in a study of Ad26.COV2.S vaccination and SARS-CoV-2 variants. Assay: immunoSEQ multiplex PCR; the TCRdb copy retains only in-frame clones and omits some. The sample contains around 250,000 clones, around 87% of which appear only once. The specimen was peripheral blood, collected in a trial of Ad26.COV2.S vaccine versus placebo. These receptors were obtained from a person aged 18-65 years who received the Ad26.COV2.S COVID-19 vaccine or a placebo. The CDR3 runs from the conserved cysteine through the conserved F or W. Each record gives: J gene, V gene, clone size, D gene, CDR3 protein. D genes are given only for firm matches. Only some rows state a clone size, as once, few, many or a class for expanded clones.

TRBJ2-1	TRBV11-2	NA	TRBD2	CASSTQGLAGYNEQFF
TRBJ1-3	TRBV10-3	NA	TRBD1	CAISPGQGVPGNTIYF
TRBJ1-3	TRBV7-6	NA	NA	CASSLDMSGNTIYF
TRBJ1-5	TRBV5-5	NA	NA	CASSLRAFSNQPQHF
TRBJ1-6	TRBV14	NA	NA	CASSSQRDSPLHF
TRBJ1-2	TRBV5-4	few	NA	CASSTTQGKYGYTF
TRBJ1-5	TRBV6-5	NA	NA	CASSSRTGQPQHF
TRBJ1-1	TRBV19	NA	TRBD1	CASSTPPFGQGPTNTEAFF
TRBJ1-2	TRBV7-2	NA	NA	CASSLFRGPNYGYTF
TRBJ2-1	TRBV30	NA	NA	CAWSTGGGYNEQFF
TRBJ2-3	TRBV7-2	few	TRBD2	CASSWAGTSGTDTQYF
TRBJ2-7	TRBV6-2/TRBV6-3	NA	TRBD1	CASSWDRSYEQYF
TRBJ2-7	TRBV2	NA	NA	CASTPPGGSYEQYF
TRBJ1-1	TRBV2	many	NA	CASSAPRGSTEAFF
TRBJ2-3	TRBV27	NA	TRBD2	CASSSGLAGADHTRDTQYF
TRBJ1-2	TRBV5-6	NA	TRBD1	CASSSGTAYGYTF
TRBJ1-1	TRBV7-8	NA	NA	CASSREGAGNTEAFF
TRBJ1-4	TRBV2	NA	NA	CASSRRANEKLFF
TRBJ2-2	TRBV25-1	NA	TRBD2	CASSERLAGDTGELFF
TRBJ1-1	TRBV6-1	NA	NA	CASSEVGVQWSEAFF
TRBJ1-1	TRBV6-5	NA	NA	CASSSHWEGTEAFF
TRBJ1-1	TRBV20-1	few	NA	CSASRVNTEAFF
TRBJ2-7	TRBV29-1	NA	NA	CSVVPDSSSYEQYF
TRBJ2-6	TRBV5-1	NA	NA	CASSLGQNSGANVLTF
TRBJ1-2	TRBV9	NA	NA	CASSPAVTAYGYTF
TRBJ2-5	TRBV5-1	NA	TRBD1	CASSYGTAQETQYF
TRBJ2-1	TRBV3-1/TRBV3-2	NA	NA	CASSQEMDEQFF
TRBJ2-3	TRBV9	NA	TRBD1	CASSPRQGTGDTQYF
TRBJ2-5	TRBV7-2	NA	NA	CASSLRGFAGIQETQYF
TRBJ1-1	TRBV11-2	NA	TRBD1	CASSSRQGGTEAFF
TRBJ1-2	TRBV12-3/TRBV12-4	NA	NA	CASSRDTSGGYTF
TRBJ2-2	TRBV5-1	NA	NA	CASSLAPGQDTGELFF
TRBJ2-5	TRBV25-1	NA	TRBD1	CASSEHRGGQETQYF
TRBJ2-2	TRBV6-5	NA	NA	CASSSPGRLFF